This T cell receptor beta chain was sequenced for a study of radiation and T cells in renal cell carcinoma. Across the study: Nephrectomy followed 15 Gy stereotactic body radiation by 4 weeks.

As to time point: baseline pretreatment blood. Specified treatment: 15 Gy SBRT to primary tumor, nephrectomy 4 weeks later. The tumor was a clear cell renal cell carcinoma. Trimming cost V 5 bases and J 4 bases; bases outside gene matches: 5. This CDR3 contains 14 residues. Germline V gives CDR1 MNHEY, CDR2 SVGAGI. Measured with immunoSEQ multiplex PCR; TCRdb has only the in-frame clones, and not every one. This table has about 140,000 clones, around four fifths appearing once. The sequencing used blood, collected from a patient whose treatment included radiotherapy and nephrectomy. The chain carries TRBV6-5 and TRBJ2-7; 10 positions match TRBD1. This clonotype was sampled from a woman aged 45-65 years with renal cell carcinoma. CDR3 residues: CASSGRDRGYEQYF. The CDR3 bases are TGTGCCAGCAGTGGCCGGGACAGGGGTTACGAGCAGTACTTC.